These 18 T cell receptor beta chains share one sample of origin, sequenced in a study of CD8+ T cells in alopecia areata. RNA, once extracted, was reverse transcribed into cDNA for use as the sequencing template. Using immunoSEQ multiplex PCR, the repertoire was profiled, and TCRdb retains in-frame clones only, with some absent. The sample includes around 180,000 clones, roughly 60% seen only once; the top ten take about 0.94%. Sample treatment: oral pan-JAK inhibitor, 5-10 mg twice daily. The sequencing used CD4+ T cells sorted from blood, collected at week 24, from a patient treated with tofacitinib. These receptors were collected from a human donor with alopecia areata.

This sequence joins TRBV6-1 and TRBJ2-3; the D gene is possibly TRBD1 (7 bases). V shed 2 bases and J shed 5 bases, with 11 bases lying between them. CDR3 length: 14 residues. From germline, CDR1 is MNHNS and CDR2 SASEGT. Here the CDR3 reads CASSEPGGGDTQYF. DNA for the CDR3: TGTGCCAGCAGTGAACCAGGGGGAGGAGATACGCAGTATTTT.

The rearrangement links TRBV25-1 to TRBJ2-1; 7 positions match TRBD1. V lost 4 bases, J lost 2 bases, and 8 bases stayed unmatched. The germline V gene encodes CDR1 MGHDK and CDR2 SYGVNS. The CDR3 runs 16 residues. The CDR3 sequence: CASSGPTGFAYNEQFF. CDR3 nucleotides: TGTGCCAGCAGTGGGCCGACAGGGTTCGCCTACAATGAGCAGTTCTTC.

This chain connects TRBV7-6 to TRBJ2-5; D possibly corresponds to TRBD1 (6 bases). This CDR3 is 14 amino acids long. V lost 3 bases and J 1 base, leaving 9 bases between the germline ends. Per the germline V gene, CDR1 is SGHVS and CDR2 is FNYEAQ. This chain's CDR3 is CASSFQTGQETQYF. The DNA for the CDR3 is TGTGCCAGCAGCTTCCAGACAGGCCAAGAGACCCAGTACTTC.

V gene TRBV15 combines with J gene TRBJ1-2; D remains ambiguous. The CDR3 is 16 amino acids. Trimming pared 0 bases from V and 1 base from J, leaving 12 bases between. Germline V gives CDR1 LNHNV, CDR2 YYDKDF (reference sequence). The CDR3: CATSRDRQKVNYGYTF. CDR3 in DNA: TGTGCCACCAGCAGAGATAGGCAGAAAGTTAACTATGGCTACACCTTC.

The J gene is TRBJ1-5, the V gene TRBV19; 8 bases line up with TRBD1. This CDR3 is built from 13 residues. Germline V CDR1 and CDR2: LNHDA, SQIVND (reference sequence). The trim removed 4 bases at V and 11 bases at J, leaving 7 bases unmatched. CDR3 residues: CASSTQTGEAQHF. The CDR3 nucleotides read TGTGCCAGTAGTACCCAGACAGGGGAAGCCCAGCATTTT.

This clone was seen a few times. The genes are TRBV29-1 and TRBJ2-2, with 8 nucleotides matching TRBD1. The V and J ends lost 8 bases and 0 bases, in that order; junction bases with no gene match: 14. The CDR3 length is 17 residues. Germline-derived CDR1 and CDR2 are SQVTM and ANQGSEA. Here the CDR3 DNA reads TGCAGCCGCGGCAGGGGGCAAATCACGACGAACACCGGGGAGCTGTTTTTT. Amino acids: CSRGRGQITTNTGELFF.

The CDR3 reads CATSRGGSQETQYF. CDR3 DNA: TGTGCCACCAGCAGAGGTGGCAGTCAAGAGACCCAGTACTTC. The J gene is TRBJ2-5, the V gene TRBV15, with D unresolved. CDR3 size: 14 residues. With 1 base removed from V and 2 bases from J, the gap between germline ends came to 8 bases. Germline V CDR1 and CDR2: LNHNV, YYDKDF (reference sequence). The entire variable domain, with the rest obtained from reference TRBV15 and TRBJ2-5, is as follows: DAMVIQNPRYQVTQFGKPVTLSCSQTLNHNVMYWYQQKSSQAPKLLFHYYDKDFNNEADTPDNFQSRRPNTSFCFLDIRSPGLGDTAMYLCATSRGGSQETQYFGPGTRLLVL.

The sample holds a few counts of this clone. DNA for the CDR3: TGTGCCAGCAGGCCCGACCGAACCTCGAACACTGAAGCTTTCTTT. Translating gives CASRPDRTSNTEAFF. V is TRBV27 and J is TRBJ1-1, with D unresolved. V was cut by 6 bases and J by 1 base, with 15 bases left in between. CDR3 size: 15 residues. Germline V CDR1 and CDR2: MNHEY, SMNVEV (reference sequence).

The CDR3 DNA follows: TGTGCCAGCAGTTTCGGGGGAGGACGTTTCGCCAATGAGCAGTTCTTC. It translates to CASSFGGGRFANEQFF. This sequence joins TRBV28 and TRBJ2-1, with D maybe TRBD2 (6 bases). Germline CDR1 reads MDHEN; CDR2 reads SYDVKM. This CDR3 comprises 16 residues. Trimming removed 3 bases at V and 6 bases at J, with 18 bases between.

This clone showed up just a few times. V and J are TRBV19 and TRBJ1-5, with 8 positions matching TRBD1. This CDR3 contains 17 residues. V was pared by 5 bases and J by 1 base, with 10 bases of the junction left unmatched. Germline loops: CDR1 LNHDA, CDR2 SQIVND (reference sequence). CDR3 nucleotides: TGTGCCAGTAGTTTACGGACAGGGTTTTTGAGCAATCAGCCCCAGCATTTT. Translated: CASSLRTGFLSNQPQHF.

J is TRBJ2-5 and V is TRBV7-6, with D possibly called TRBD1 or TRBD2 (5 bases each). Germline CDR1 SGHVS, CDR2 FNYEAQ. CDR3 length: 17 residues. Trimming cost V 3 bases and J 5 bases, with 22 bases left between them. The CDR3 DNA is TGTGCCAGCAGCTTGGGAACCCGGACTGGGGCTGAGGAGACCCAGTACTTC. It codes for CASSLGTRTGAEETQYF. Drawing the rest from reference TRBV7-6 and TRBJ2-5, the complete variable domain is GAGVSQSPRYKVTKRGQDVALRCDPISGHVSLYWYRQALGQGPEFLTYFNYEAQQDKSGLPNDRFSAERPEGSISTLTIQRTEQRDSAMYRCASSLGTRTGAEETQYFGPGTRLLVL.

The genes are TRBV5-1 and TRBJ2-5, with TRBD1 as a possible D gene (5 bases). The CDR3 consists of 15 residues. Germline V gene data show CDR1 as SGHRS and CDR2 as YFSETQ. V was cut by 1 base and J by 2 bases, with 12 bases left in between. The CDR3: CASSLSGHLQETQYF. CDR3 DNA sequence: TGCGCCAGCAGCTTGTCCGGACACCTTCAAGAGACCCAGTACTTC.

The chain recombines TRBV4-3 with TRBJ2-3; D not resolved. CDR1 LGHNA and CDR2 YSLEER come from the germline V gene. Trimming took off 6 bases at V and 2 bases at J, with 6 bases between the two ends. There are 12 residues in the CDR3. DNA of the CDR3: TGCGCCAGCAGGGAACTCACAGATACGCAGTATTTT. Amino acids: CASRELTDTQYF.

J is TRBJ1-2 and V is TRBV29-1, with D possibly matching TRBD1 (5 bases). The CDR3 is made up of 11 amino acids. V gave up 7 bases and J gave up 7 bases, with 13 bases separating them. Per the germline V gene, CDR1 is SQVTM and CDR2 is ANQGSEA. CDR3: CSGETVGGYTF. The DNA for the CDR3 is TGCAGCGGCGAGACAGTGGGTGGCTACACCTTC.

This clone has only a few counts. The chain carries TRBV5-1 and TRBJ2-7; D possibly corresponds to TRBD2 (5 bases). The CDR3 has 13 residues. V was trimmed by 1 base and J by 3 bases, leaving 8 bases between them. CDR1 is SGHRS and CDR2 is YFSETQ in the germline V gene. The CDR3 reads CASSLSRDYEQYF. The CDR3 DNA sequence: TGCGCCAGCAGCTTGAGCCGGGACTACGAGCAGTACTTC.

The chain's CDR3 is CASNLGLNTEAFF. For the CDR3, the DNA is TGTGCCAGCAATTTGGGACTTAACACTGAAGCTTTCTTT. The chain combines TRBV6-1 with TRBJ1-1; maybe TRBD1 (5 bases). Germline V gene sequence: CDR1 MNHNS, CDR2 SASEGT. The germline V and J ends were trimmed by 7 bases and 2 bases, with 11 bases remaining between them. The CDR3 covers 13 residues.

The chain couples TRBV6-5 to TRBJ2-7; a possible D gene is TRBD2 (6 bases). The CDR3 loop spans 13 amino acids. Per the germline V gene, CDR1 is MNHEY and CDR2 is SVGAGI. Between the trimmed V and J ends, which lost 6 bases and 6 bases, there was a span of 15 bases. The CDR3 reads CASRPGGRGEQYF. The CDR3 DNA is TGTGCCAGCAGGCCCGGGGGAAGGGGCGAGCAGTACTTC.

The chain is built from TRBV29-1 and TRBJ2-7; 11 bases are a match to TRBD2. Trimming took 6 bases from V and 6 from J; bases not matched to a gene: 7. Germline-derived CDR1 and CDR2 are SQVTM and ANQGSEA. The CDR3 length is 13 residues. The CDR3: CSVVSSGGGEQYF. For the CDR3, the DNA is TGCAGCGTAGTGAGTAGCGGGGGGGGCGAGCAGTACTTC.